This passage covers 17 T cell receptor beta chains from one sample sequenced in a study of Graves' ophthalmopathy and Graves' hyperthyroidism. Amplification of TCR beta CDR3 regions used RNA transcripts. The first-round RT-PCR employed HTBI primers together with the Qiagen OneStep RT-PCR kit. A multiplex PCR was then performed as the second round. TCRdb independently ran MiXCR on the multiplex PCR reads; one entry per CDR3 protein. The top ten clones hold over 3.5% of a sample with roughly 60,000 distinct CDR3 sequences, less than 65% of them seen once. Sequencing was done on a sample of peripheral blood. These receptors were obtained from an adult woman with Graves' ophthalmopathy.

A remark on this clonotype: The junction departs from germline at one end; a sequencing error may be responsible. The chain links TRBV18 to TRBJ2-5; no firm D call. Germline V gene lookup returns CDR1 KGHSH and CDR2 LQKENI. CDR3 length: 12 residues. The CDR3: CASSPPAEPQYF. CDR3 nucleotide sequence: TGTGCCAGCTCACCACCTGCAGAGCCCCAGTACTTC.

The V and J genes are TRBV11-2 and TRBJ2-2; 9 positions agree with TRBD2. Germline CDR1 SGHAT, CDR2 FQNNGV. Trimming took 2 bases from V and 3 from J; bases not matched to a gene: 4. The CDR3 runs to 16 residues. DNA for the CDR3: TGTGCCAGCAGCTTACTAGCGGGGACCCACACCGGGGAGCTGTTTTTT. Residues: CASSLLAGTHTGELFF. The full variable domain, with the rest looked up from reference TRBV11-2 and TRBJ2-2, is EAGVAQSPRYKIIEKRQSVAFWCNPISGHATLYWYQQILGQGPKLLIQFQNNGVVDDSQLPKDRFSAERLKGVDSTLKIQPAKLEDSAVYLCASSLLAGTHTGELFFGEGSRLTVL.

This clonotype came up many times. This chain links TRBV4-1 with TRBJ2-3; D tentatively reads TRBD1 or TRBD2 (6 bases each). Trimming left V 4 bases short and J 3 bases short, with 14 bases between. The CDR3 loop spans 15 amino acids. CDR1 and CDR2 from the germline V gene are MGHRA and YSYEKL. CDR3 in amino acids: CASSPPGAGTDTQYF. For the CDR3, the DNA is TGCGCCAGCAGCCCCCCAGGGGCGGGGACAGATACGCAGTATTTT.

For this clonotype: The germline gene is not matched at one end of the junction; a read error may be the cause. The V call is TRBV4-2, the J call TRBJ2-3, with TRBD1 as a possible D gene (6 bases). The CDR3 extends over 16 amino acids. Germline V gene lookup returns CDR1 LGHNA and CDR2 YNFKEQ. The CDR3 reads CASSQGRGQGADTRYF. The CDR3 DNA reads TGTGCCAGCAGCCAAGGAAGGGGACAAGGGGCAGATACGCGGTATTTT.

Concerning this clonotype: The junction and the germline gene differ at one end; a read error may be behind it. The chain combines TRBV7-3 with TRBJ2-5, with TRBD1 as a possible D gene (6 bases). Per germline, CDR1 SGHTA and CDR2 FQGTGA. This CDR3 is 14 amino acids long. The chain's CDR3 is CASSLARGYETQHF. In nucleotides, the CDR3 is TGTGCCAGCAGCTTAGCCAGGGGTTACGAGACCCAGCACTTC.

The chain couples TRBV20-1 to TRBJ2-5; tentatively, D is TRBD2 (5 bases). Germline V gene data show CDR1 as DFQATT and CDR2 as SNEGSKA (reference sequence). The CDR3 has 15 residues. CDR3 sequence: CLPAAGEAEQETQYF. CDR3 nucleotides: TGCCTCCCGGCGGCAGGTGAAGCGGAGCAAGAGACCCAGTACTTC.

There are many counts of this clonotype. This chain joins TRBV4-2 and TRBJ1-5, with D perhaps matching TRBD1 (6 bases). Germline V gene data show CDR1 as LGHNA and CDR2 as YNFKEQ. The germline V and J ends were trimmed by 0 bases and 2 bases, with 17 bases remaining between them. The CDR3 contains 18 residues. As DNA, the CDR3 is TGTGCCAGCAGCCAAGATCGGCCCCAGGGGCTGGGCAATCAGCCCCAGCATTTT. It translates to CASSQDRPQGLGNQPQHF.

This clonotype was detected many times. This rearrangement joins TRBV20-1 to TRBJ2-7; D unclear. V lost 4 bases, J lost 0 bases, and 16 bases lay in between. Germline CDR1 and CDR2: DFQATT and SNEGSKA (reference sequence). The CDR3 length is 15 residues. In DNA form, the CDR3 reads TGCAGTGCTAAGTTGCCCCTCGGTGGCTCCTACGAGCAGTACTTC. Residues: CSAKLPLGGSYEQYF.

By sample share, this clonotype is medium-sized. This chain connects TRBV20-1 to TRBJ2-2; 8 bases match TRBD2. CDR1 DFQATT and CDR2 SNEGSKA come from the germline V gene (reference sequence). Losses at the gene ends were 5 bases for V and 0 bases for J; bases not matched to a gene: 8. The CDR3 is 16 amino acids. CDR3 amino acids: CSAPQPTSANTGELFF. CDR3 bases: TGCAGTGCTCCTCAGCCGACTAGCGCGAACACCGGGGAGCTGTTTTTT.

The chain recombines TRBV6-4 with TRBJ1-5; TRBD1 agrees at 7 bases. Germline V gives CDR1 MRHNA, CDR2 SNTAGT. The J segment lost 1 base and the V segment lost 7 bases, leaving 13 bases of the junction unmatched. The CDR3 totals 17 residues. CDR3 loop: CASTCSGGKGSNQPQHF. CDR3 bases: TGTGCCAGCACCTGCTCAGGGGGGAAGGGGAGCAATCAGCCCCAGCATTTT.

This chain uses TRBV25-1 with TRBJ2-1, with 11 bases aligning to TRBD2. J lost 7 bases, V lost 8 bases, and 4 bases had no gene match. CDR1 is MGHDK and CDR2 is SYGVNS in the germline V gene. The length of the CDR3 is 13 residues. CDR3 nucleotides: TGTGCCAGCGATGCTAGCGGGAGGAATGAGCAGTTCTTC. Translated: CASDASGRNEQFF.

In its sample, this clonotype was seen many times. V gene TRBV24-1 combines with J gene TRBJ2-5, with D maybe TRBD2 (6 bases). Germline assignment: CDR1 KGHDR and CDR2 SFDVKD. This CDR3 contains 16 residues. Trimming shortened V by 3 bases and J by 1 base, and 14 bases separated the two germline ends. The CDR3 nucleotides are TGTGCCACCAGTGATCCCGTGGGGGGACCCCAAGAGACCCAGTACTTC. Its protein product is CATSDPVGGPQETQYF.

This clonotype was observed at least ten times. A much more abundant neighbour one base away suggests this may be a read error. The rearrangement joins TRBV20-1 to TRBJ2-2, with 14 bases matching TRBD2. Germline values: CDR1 DFQATT, CDR2 SNEGSKA (reference sequence). The CDR3 length is 17 residues. V lost 5 bases and J lost 7; bases outside the gene matches: 12. CDR3 sequence (DNA): TGCAGTGCTTGGGGACTAGCGGGAGAGGTAGTGAGCGGGGAGCTGTTTTTT. This gives the protein CSAWGLAGEVVSGELFF.

This clonotype appeared once. This likely comes from a read error, as the CDR3 has no conserved phenylalanine or tryptophan at its end. The chain recombines TRBV12-3 or TRBV12-4 with TRBJ2-5; 8 bases align to TRBD1. The V segment lost 6 bases and the J segment 4 bases; nucleotides outside the gene matches: 4. There are 13 residues in the CDR3. CDR3 coding DNA: TGTGCCAGCAGAGATACAGGGGGAGAGACCCAGTACTGC. It specifies CASRDTGGETQYC.

This clonotype was recorded at least ten times. The CDR3 reads CASRLRGDSYNEQFF. The CDR3 DNA sequence: TGTGCCAGCAGATTAAGGGGGGACTCCTACAATGAGCAGTTCTTC. This rearrangement joins TRBV6-6 to TRBJ2-1; the D gene could be TRBD1 or TRBD2 (6 bases each). The CDR3 runs to 15 residues. Germline CDR1 MNHNY, CDR2 SVGAGI (reference sequence). V was shortened by 6 bases and J by 0 bases, with 12 bases between the two germline ends.

Comments on this clonotype: A read error may produce the germline difference seen at one junction end. This chain connects TRBV25-1 to TRBJ2-1; perhaps TRBD2 as D (5 bases). CDR1 and CDR2 from the germline V gene are MGHDK and SYGVNS. The CDR3 extends over 15 amino acids. The CDR3: CACGGEGFAYNEQFF. CDR3 DNA: TGTGCCTGCGGTGGCGAGGGCTTCGCCTACAATGAGCAATTCTTC.

The chain is built from TRBV7-9 and TRBJ2-7; either TRBD1 or TRBD2 may supply D (5 bases each). Looked up from germline, CDR1 is SEHNR and CDR2 is FQNEAQ (reference sequence). This CDR3 has 14 amino acids. V was cut by 2 bases and J by 0 bases, with 8 bases left in between. The CDR3 sequence is CASSLPGSSYEQYF. DNA for the CDR3: TGTGCCAGCAGCTTACCAGGGAGCTCCTACGAGCAGTACTTC.